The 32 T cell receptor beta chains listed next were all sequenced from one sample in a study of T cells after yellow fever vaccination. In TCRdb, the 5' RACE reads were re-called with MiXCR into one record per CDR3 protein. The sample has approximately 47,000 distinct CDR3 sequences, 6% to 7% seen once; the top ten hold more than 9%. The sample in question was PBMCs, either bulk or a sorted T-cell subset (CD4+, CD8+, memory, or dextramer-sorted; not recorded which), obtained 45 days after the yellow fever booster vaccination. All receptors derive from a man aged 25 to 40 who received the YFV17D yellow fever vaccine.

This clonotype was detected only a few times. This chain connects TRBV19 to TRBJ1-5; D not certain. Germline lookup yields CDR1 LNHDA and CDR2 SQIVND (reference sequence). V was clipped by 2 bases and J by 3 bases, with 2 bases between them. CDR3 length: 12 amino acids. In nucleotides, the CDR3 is TGTGCCAGTAGTATATACAATCAGCCCCAGCATTTT. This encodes CASSIYNQPQHF.

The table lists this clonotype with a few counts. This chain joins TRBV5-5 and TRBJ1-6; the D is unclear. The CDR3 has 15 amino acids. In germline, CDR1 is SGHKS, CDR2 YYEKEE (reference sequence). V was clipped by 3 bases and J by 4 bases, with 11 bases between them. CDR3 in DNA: TGTGCCAGCAGCTCCAACGCCCTTTATAATTCACCCCTCCACTTT. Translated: CASSSNALYNSPLHF.

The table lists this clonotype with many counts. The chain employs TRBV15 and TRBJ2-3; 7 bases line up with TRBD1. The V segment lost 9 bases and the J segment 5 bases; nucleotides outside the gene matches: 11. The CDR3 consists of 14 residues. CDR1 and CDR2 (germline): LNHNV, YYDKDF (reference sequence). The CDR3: CATGRNRGEDTQYF. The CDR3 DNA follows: TGTGCCACTGGCCGAAACAGGGGCGAAGATACGCAGTATTTT.

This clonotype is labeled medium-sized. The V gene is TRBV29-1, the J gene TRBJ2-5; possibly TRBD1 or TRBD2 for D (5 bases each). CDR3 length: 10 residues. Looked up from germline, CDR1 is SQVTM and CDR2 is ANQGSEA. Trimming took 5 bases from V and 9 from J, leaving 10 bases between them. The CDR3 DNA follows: TGCAGCGTTTGGGACCGGGCCCAGTACTTC. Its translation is CSVWDRAQYF.

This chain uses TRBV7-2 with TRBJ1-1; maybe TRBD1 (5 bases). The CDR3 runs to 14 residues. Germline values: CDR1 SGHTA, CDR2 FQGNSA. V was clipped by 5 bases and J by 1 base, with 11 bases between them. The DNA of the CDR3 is TGTGCCAGCAGCGCGGGGACGGCGAACACTGAAGCTTTCTTT. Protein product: CASSAGTANTEAFF.

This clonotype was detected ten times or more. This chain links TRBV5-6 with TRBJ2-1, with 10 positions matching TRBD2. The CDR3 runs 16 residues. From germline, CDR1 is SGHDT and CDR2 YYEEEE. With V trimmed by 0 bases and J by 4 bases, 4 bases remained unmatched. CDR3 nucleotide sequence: TGTGCCAGCAGCTTGGCTAGCGGGAGACTTTACAATGAGCAGTTCTTC. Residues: CASSLASGRLYNEQFF.

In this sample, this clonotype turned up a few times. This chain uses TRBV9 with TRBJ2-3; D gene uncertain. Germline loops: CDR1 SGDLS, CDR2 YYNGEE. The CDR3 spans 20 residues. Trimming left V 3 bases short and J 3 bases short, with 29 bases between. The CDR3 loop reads CASSGPKSTFSSPKTDTQYF. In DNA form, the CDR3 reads TGTGCCAGCAGCGGCCCGAAGTCTACGTTTAGTTCGCCCAAAACAGATACGCAGTATTTT.

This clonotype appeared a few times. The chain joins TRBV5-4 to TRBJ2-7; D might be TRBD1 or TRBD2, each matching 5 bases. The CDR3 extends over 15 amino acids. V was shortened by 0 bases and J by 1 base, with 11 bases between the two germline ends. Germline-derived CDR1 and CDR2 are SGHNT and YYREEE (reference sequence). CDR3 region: CASSLVGALSYEQYF. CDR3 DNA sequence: TGTGCCAGCAGCTTGGTCGGGGCCTTATCCTACGAGCAGTACTTC. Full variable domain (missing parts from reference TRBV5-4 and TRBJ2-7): ETGVTQSPTHLIKTRGQQVTLRCSSQSGHNTVSWYQQALGQGPQFIFQYYREEENGRGNFPPRFSGLQFPNYSSELNVNALELDDSALYLCASSLVGALSYEQYFGPGTRLTVT.

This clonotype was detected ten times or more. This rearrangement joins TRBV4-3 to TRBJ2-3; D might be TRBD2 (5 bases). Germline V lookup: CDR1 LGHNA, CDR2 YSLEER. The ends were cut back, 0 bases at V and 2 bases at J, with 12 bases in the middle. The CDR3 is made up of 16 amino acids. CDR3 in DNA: TGCGCCAGCAGCCAAGATGGCGGGCTTTACACAGATACGCAGTATTTT. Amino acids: CASSQDGGLYTDTQYF.

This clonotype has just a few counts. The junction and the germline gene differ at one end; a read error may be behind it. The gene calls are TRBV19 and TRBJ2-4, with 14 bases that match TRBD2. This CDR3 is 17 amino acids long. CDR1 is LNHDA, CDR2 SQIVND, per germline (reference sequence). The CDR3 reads CASSPWGLAGARNIQYF. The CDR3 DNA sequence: TGTGCCAGTAGTCCCTGGGGACTAGCGGGAGCCAGAAACATTCAGTACTTC.

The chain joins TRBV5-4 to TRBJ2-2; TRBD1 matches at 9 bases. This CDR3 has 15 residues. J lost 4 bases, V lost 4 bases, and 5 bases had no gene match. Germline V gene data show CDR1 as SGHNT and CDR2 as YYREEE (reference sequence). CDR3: CASSRGQGTTGELFF. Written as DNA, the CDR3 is TGTGCCAGCAGCCGTGGACAGGGGACCACCGGGGAGCTGTTTTTT.

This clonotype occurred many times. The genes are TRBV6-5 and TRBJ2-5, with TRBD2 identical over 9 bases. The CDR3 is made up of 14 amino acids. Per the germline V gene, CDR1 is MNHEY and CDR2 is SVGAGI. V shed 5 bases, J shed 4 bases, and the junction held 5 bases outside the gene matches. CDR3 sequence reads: CASSHRSGGETQYF. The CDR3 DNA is TGTGCCAGCAGTCACCGTAGCGGGGGAGAGACCCAGTACTTC.

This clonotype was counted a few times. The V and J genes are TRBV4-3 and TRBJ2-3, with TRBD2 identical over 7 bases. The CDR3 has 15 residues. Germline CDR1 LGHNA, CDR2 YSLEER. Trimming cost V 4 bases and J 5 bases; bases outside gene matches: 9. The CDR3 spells CASSLNSGSLDTQYF. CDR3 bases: TGCGCCAGCAGCCTAAATAGCGGGTCATTAGATACGCAGTATTTT.

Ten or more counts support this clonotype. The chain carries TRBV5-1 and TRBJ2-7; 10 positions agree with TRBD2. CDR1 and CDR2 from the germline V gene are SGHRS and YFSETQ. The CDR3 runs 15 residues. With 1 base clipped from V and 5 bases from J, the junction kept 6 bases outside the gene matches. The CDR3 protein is CASSLTSGKTHEQYF. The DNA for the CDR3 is TGCGCCAGCAGCTTGACTAGCGGGAAAACTCACGAGCAGTACTTC. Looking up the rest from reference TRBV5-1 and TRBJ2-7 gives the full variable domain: KAGVTQTPRYLIKTRGQQVTLSCSPISGHRSVSWYQQTPGQGLQFLFEYFSETQRNKGNFPGRFSGRQFSNSRSEMNVSTLELGDSALYLCASSLTSGKTHEQYFGPGTRLTVT.

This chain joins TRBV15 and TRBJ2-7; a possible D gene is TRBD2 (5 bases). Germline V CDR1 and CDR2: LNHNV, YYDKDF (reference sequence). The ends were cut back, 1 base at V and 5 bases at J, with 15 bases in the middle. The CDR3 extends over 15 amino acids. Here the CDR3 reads CATSRAGEAVNEQYF. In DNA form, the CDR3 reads TGTGCCACCAGCAGAGCCGGGGAAGCAGTCAACGAGCAGTACTTC.

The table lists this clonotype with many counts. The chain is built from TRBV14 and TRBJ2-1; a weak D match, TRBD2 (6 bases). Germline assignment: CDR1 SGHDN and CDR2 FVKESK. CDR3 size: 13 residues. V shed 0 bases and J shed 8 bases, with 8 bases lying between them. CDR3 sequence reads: CASSQDPGDEQFF. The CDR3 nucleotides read TGTGCCAGCAGCCAAGATCCGGGGGATGAGCAGTTCTTC.

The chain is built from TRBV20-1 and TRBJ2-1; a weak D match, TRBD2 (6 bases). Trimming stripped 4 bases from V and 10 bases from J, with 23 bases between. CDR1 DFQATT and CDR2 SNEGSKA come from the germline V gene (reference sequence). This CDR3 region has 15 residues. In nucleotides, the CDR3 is TGCAGTGCTAATCCTAGCGCCCGGGGGTTGAGGGAGCAGTTCTTC. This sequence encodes CSANPSARGLREQFF.

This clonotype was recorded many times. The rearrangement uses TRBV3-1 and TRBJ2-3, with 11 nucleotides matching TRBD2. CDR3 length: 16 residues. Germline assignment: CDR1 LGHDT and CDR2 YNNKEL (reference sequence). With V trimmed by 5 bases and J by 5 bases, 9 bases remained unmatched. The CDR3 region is CASSFRLAGSKDTQYF. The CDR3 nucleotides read TGTGCCAGCAGCTTCCGACTAGCGGGGTCTAAAGATACGCAGTATTTT.

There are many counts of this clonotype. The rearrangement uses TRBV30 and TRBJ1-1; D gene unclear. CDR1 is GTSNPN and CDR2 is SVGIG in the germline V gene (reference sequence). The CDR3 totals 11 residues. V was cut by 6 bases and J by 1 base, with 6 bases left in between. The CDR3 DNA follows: TGTGCCTGTAGACAGAACACTGAAGCTTTCTTT. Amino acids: CACRQNTEAFF.

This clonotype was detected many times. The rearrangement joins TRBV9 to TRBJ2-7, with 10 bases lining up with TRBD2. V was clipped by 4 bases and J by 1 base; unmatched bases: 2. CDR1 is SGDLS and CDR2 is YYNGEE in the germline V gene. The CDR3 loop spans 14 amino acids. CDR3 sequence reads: CASSSSGGSYEQYF. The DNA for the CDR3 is TGTGCCAGCAGCTCTAGCGGGGGTTCCTACGAGCAGTACTTC.

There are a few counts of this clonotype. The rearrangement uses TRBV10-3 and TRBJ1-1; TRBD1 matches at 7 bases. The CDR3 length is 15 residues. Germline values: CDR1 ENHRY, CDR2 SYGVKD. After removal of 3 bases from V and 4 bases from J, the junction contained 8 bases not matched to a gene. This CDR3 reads CAISDYTGVGTEAFF. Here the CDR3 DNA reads TGTGCCATCAGTGACTATACAGGGGTGGGCACTGAAGCTTTCTTT.

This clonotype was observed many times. The CDR3 bases are TGCGCCAGCGGAACACCGGGGTCAGCGGAAAGCACAGATACGCAGTATTTT. Residues: CASGTPGSAESTDTQYF. V usage is TRBV5-1 and J usage is TRBJ2-3, with D possibly being TRBD2 (5 bases). The CDR3 has 17 amino acids. The germline V and J ends were trimmed by 7 bases and 0 bases, with 21 bases remaining between them. Germline loops: CDR1 SGHRS, CDR2 YFSETQ.

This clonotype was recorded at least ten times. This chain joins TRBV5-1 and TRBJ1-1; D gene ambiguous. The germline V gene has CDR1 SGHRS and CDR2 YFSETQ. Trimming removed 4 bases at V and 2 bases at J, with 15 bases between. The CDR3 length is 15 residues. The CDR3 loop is CASSENSGRNTEAFF. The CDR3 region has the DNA TGCGCCAGCAGCGAAAACTCGGGCCGTAACACTGAAGCTTTCTTT.

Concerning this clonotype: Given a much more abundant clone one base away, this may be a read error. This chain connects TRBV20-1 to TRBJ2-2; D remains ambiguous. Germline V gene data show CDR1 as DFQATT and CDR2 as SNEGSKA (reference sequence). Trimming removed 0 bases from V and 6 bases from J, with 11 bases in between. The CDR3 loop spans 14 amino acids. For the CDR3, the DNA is TGCAGTGCTAGAGAACTGTTGAGCCCCGGGGAGCTGTTTTTT. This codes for CSARELLSPGELFF.

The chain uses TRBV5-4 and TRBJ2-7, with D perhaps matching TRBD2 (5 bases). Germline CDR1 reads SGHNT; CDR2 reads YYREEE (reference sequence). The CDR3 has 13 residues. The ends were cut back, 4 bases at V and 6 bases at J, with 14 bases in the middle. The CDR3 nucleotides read TGTGCCAGCAGCACAAACTTACGGGGCGAGCAGTACTTC. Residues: CASSTNLRGEQYF. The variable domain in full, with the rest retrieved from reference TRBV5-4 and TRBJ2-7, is ETGVTQSPTHLIKTRGQQVTLRCSSQSGHNTVSWYQQALGQGPQFIFQYYREEENGRGNFPPRFSGLQFPNYSSELNVNALELDDSALYLCASSTNLRGEQYFGPGTRLTVT.

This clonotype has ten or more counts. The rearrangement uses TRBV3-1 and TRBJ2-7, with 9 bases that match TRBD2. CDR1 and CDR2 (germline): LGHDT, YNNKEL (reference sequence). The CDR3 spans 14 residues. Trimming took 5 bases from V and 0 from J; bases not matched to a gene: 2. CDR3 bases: TGTGCCAGCAGCAATAGCGGGGGCTCCTACGAGCAGTACTTC. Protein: CASSNSGGSYEQYF.

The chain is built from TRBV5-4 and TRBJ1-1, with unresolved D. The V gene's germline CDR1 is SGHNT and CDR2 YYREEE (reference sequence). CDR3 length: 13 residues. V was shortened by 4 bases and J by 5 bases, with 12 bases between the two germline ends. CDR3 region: CASSGRTATEAFF. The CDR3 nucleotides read TGTGCCAGCAGCGGGAGGACGGCGACTGAAGCTTTCTTT.

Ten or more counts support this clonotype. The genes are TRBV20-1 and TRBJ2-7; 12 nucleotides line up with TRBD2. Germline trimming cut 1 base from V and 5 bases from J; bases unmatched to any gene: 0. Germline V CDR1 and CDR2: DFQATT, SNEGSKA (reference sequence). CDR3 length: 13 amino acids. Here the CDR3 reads CSARGLAGDEQYF. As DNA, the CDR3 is TGCAGTGCTAGAGGACTAGCGGGAGACGAGCAGTACTTC.

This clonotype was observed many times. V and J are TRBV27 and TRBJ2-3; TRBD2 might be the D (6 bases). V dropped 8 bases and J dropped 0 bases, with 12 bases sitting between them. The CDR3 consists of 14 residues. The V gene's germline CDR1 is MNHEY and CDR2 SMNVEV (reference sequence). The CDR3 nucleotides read TGTGCCAGCGCCGGACTACCCAGCACAGATACGCAGTATTTT. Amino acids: CASAGLPSTDTQYF.

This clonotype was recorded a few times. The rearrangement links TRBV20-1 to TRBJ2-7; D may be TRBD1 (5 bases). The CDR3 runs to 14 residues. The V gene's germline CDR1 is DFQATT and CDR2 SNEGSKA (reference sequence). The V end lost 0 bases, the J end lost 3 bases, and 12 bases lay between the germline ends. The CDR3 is CSARDLDRIYEQYF. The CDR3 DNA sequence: TGCAGTGCTAGAGATCTTGACAGAATCTACGAGCAGTACTTC.

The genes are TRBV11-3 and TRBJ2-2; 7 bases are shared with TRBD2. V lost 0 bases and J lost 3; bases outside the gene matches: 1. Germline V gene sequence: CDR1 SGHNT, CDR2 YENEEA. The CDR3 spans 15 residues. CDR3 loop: CASSLDGGDTGELFF. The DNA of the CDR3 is TGTGCCAGCAGCTTAGATGGGGGGGACACCGGGGAGCTGTTTTTT. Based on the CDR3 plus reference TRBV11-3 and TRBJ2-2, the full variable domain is EAGVVQSPRYKIIEKKQPVAFWCNPISGHNTLYWYLQNLGQGPELLIRYENEEAVDDSQLPKDRFSAERLKGVDSTLKIQPAELGDSAVYLCASSLDGGDTGELFFGEGSRLTVL.

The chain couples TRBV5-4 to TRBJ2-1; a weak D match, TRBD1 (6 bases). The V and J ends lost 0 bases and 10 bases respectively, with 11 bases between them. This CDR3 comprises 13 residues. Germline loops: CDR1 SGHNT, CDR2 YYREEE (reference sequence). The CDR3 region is CASSLAGAFEQFF. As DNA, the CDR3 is TGTGCCAGCAGCTTGGCAGGGGCTTTCGAGCAGTTCTTC.